What follows are 10 T cell receptor beta chains derived from one specimen sequenced in a study of identical twins. TCRdb reprocessed the 5' RACE reads with MiXCR, giving one entry per CDR3 protein. The table shows approximately 280,000 distinct CDR3 sequences, with more than 6.5% occurring only once. Another study also made use of these data, one on yellow fever vaccine responses in identical twins.

Sample: memory (CD45RO+) T cells sorted from blood. These TCRs come from a woman in her late teens or twenties in good health.

This clonotype has a count of ten or more. The CDR3 sequence: CATSRGREGRNNEQFF. CDR3 sequence (DNA): TGTGCCACCAGCAGAGGGCGGGAAGGACGCAACAATGAGCAGTTCTTC. V usage is TRBV15 and J usage is TRBJ2-1, with D possibly TRBD2 on 6 matching bases. V lost 1 base, J lost 5 bases, and 15 bases lay in between. Germline values: CDR1 LNHNV, CDR2 YYDKDF (reference sequence). The CDR3 extends over 16 amino acids.

In this sample, this clonotype turned up a few times. In nucleotides, the CDR3 is TGTGCCAGCAGTGACTCGAGAGACACCGGGGAGCTGTTTTTT. Translation: CASSDSRDTGELFF. The chain joins TRBV6-4 to TRBJ2-2; no reliable D call. Germline-derived CDR1 and CDR2 are MRHNA and SNTAGT. This CDR3 spans 14 amino acids. Trimming took 0 bases from V and 3 from J, leaving 5 bases between them.

The chain employs TRBV12-3 or TRBV12-4 and TRBJ2-6; weak D call: TRBD2 (5 bases). The germline V and J ends were trimmed by 2 bases and 6 bases, with 11 bases remaining between them. The CDR3 extends over 15 amino acids. CDR3 in DNA: TGTGCCAGCAGTTTACCGGGGTCCAAGGCCAACGTCCTGACTTTC. Protein sequence: CASSLPGSKANVLTF.

In this sample, this clonotype turned up many times. The chain recombines TRBV7-2 with TRBJ2-3, with D possibly being TRBD2 (6 bases). CDR1 and CDR2 from the germline V gene are SGHTA and FQGNSA. The CDR3 runs to 16 residues. V lost 2 bases, J lost 0 bases, and 12 bases lay in between. The CDR3 DNA reads as TGTGCCAGCAGCTTAAAAGCGGGCCCTAGCACAGATACGCAGTATTTT. Amino acids: CASSLKAGPSTDTQYF.

This clonotype was seen repeatedly, ten times or more. V is TRBV5-1 and J is TRBJ1-4; D is uncertain. Trimming removed 4 bases at V and 4 bases at J, with 11 bases between. Germline V gene sequence: CDR1 SGHRS, CDR2 YFSETQ. The CDR3 spans 14 residues. The CDR3 nucleotides read TGCGCCAGCAGCATGACCTTTGGTAATGAAAAACTGTTTTTT. As protein: CASSMTFGNEKLFF.

This clonotype was seen at least ten times. Here the CDR3 DNA reads TGCAGTGCTGAGCTAGCGGGGGGAAACATTCAGTACTTC. Protein product: CSAELAGGNIQYF. The chain links TRBV20-1 to TRBJ2-4, with TRBD2 matching 11 bases. Germline trimming cut 5 bases from V and 6 bases from J; bases unmatched to any gene: 3. The CDR3 is 13 amino acids. The germline CDR1 and CDR2 sequences are DFQATT and SNEGSKA (reference sequence).

The rearrangement links TRBV6-1 to TRBJ2-7; 7 nucleotides line up with TRBD2. V lost 6 bases to trimming and J lost 7 bases; unmatched junction nucleotides: 15. The CDR3 runs 15 residues. Germline V gene data show CDR1 as MNHNS and CDR2 as SASEGT. The CDR3 region is CASRPPLAERWEQYF. The CDR3 DNA reads TGTGCCAGCAGACCACCGCTAGCGGAAAGATGGGAGCAGTACTTC.

In this sample, this clonotype turned up a few times. This chain links TRBV10-2 with TRBJ2-1; 8 positions agree with TRBD2. The V segment lost 7 bases and the J segment 5 bases; nucleotides outside the gene matches: 7. From germline, CDR1 is WSHSY and CDR2 SAAADI. This CDR3 comprises 14 residues. The CDR3 DNA follows: TGCGCCAGCAAACCGGGACTAGAAAACAATGAGCAGTTCTTC. Its translation is CASKPGLENNEQFF.

This clonotype has a handful of counts. The rearrangement joins TRBV7-2 to TRBJ1-1; D possibly corresponds to TRBD1 (5 bases). V was trimmed by 4 bases and J by 11 bases, leaving 8 bases between them. This CDR3 contains 10 residues. Germline V CDR1 and CDR2: SGHTA, FQGNSA. The CDR3 sequence is CASSYGGAFF. Here the CDR3 DNA reads TGTGCCAGCAGCTACGGGGGGGCTTTCTTT.

This clonotype was seen ten or more times. This sequence joins TRBV20-1 and TRBJ2-3; 11 bases are a match to TRBD1. The CDR3 extends over 14 amino acids. The V segment lost 5 bases and the J segment 11 bases; nucleotides outside the gene matches: 12. CDR1 is DFQATT, CDR2 SNEGSKA, per germline (reference sequence). The CDR3 DNA is TGCAGTGCTCCGGACCTGGGACAGGGGGTCGGGCAGTATTTT. Translated, it gives CSAPDLGQGVGQYF.